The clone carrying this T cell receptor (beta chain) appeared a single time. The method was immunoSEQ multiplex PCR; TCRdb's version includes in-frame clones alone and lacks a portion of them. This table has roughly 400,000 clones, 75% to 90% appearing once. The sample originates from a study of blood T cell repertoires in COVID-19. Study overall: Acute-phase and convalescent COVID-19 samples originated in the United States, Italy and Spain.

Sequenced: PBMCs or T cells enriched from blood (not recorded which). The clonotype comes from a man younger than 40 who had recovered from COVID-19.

CDR3: CASSTGHFYEQYF. The CDR3 DNA sequence: TGTGCCAGCTCAACGGGACATTTCTACGAGCAGTACTTC. The genes are TRBV18 and TRBJ2-7; D is possibly TRBD1 (6 bases). The V gene lost 5 bases and the J gene lost 3 bases, with 11 bases spanning the gap. CDR1 is KGHSH and CDR2 is LQKENI in the germline V gene. The length of the CDR3 is 13 residues.